Each of the 5 T cell receptor beta chains below was sequenced from the same sample in a study of T-cell reconstitution after alpha-beta-depleted transplantation in children. Preparation of the TCRbeta library used unique molecular identifiers. One entry per CDR3 protein results from TCRdb running MiXCR on the PCR reads. The sample lists roughly 180,000 distinct CDR3 sequences; 13% to 15% were seen once. The source material was PBMCs from the stem cell graft donor, sampled from the stem cell graft. These receptors all come from a human donor who donated a stem cell graft to a child with acute lymphoblastic leukemia.

V and J are TRBV7-9 and TRBJ2-3, with 7 bases fitting TRBD1. Germline trimming cut 4 bases from V and 0 bases from J; bases unmatched to any gene: 7. The CDR3 totals 16 residues. Germline-derived CDR1 and CDR2 are SEHNR and FQNEAQ (reference sequence). CDR3 nucleotides: TGTGCCAGCAGCTCAGTAACGGGACAGAGCACAGATACGCAGTATTTT. Translating it yields CASSSVTGQSTDTQYF.

This clonotype was counted at least ten times. This chain connects TRBV6-1 to TRBJ2-3; 9 bases match TRBD2. This CDR3 is built from 15 residues. CDR1 is MNHNS, CDR2 SASEGT, per germline. V dropped 6 bases and J dropped 3; count of bases not matched to a gene: 7. The CDR3 is CASRDSGSSTDTQYF. The CDR3, as DNA: TGTGCCAGCAGGGATAGCGGGAGTAGTACAGATACGCAGTATTTT.

The chain employs TRBV5-1 and TRBJ1-1; D remains unclear. Trimming left V 4 bases short and J 3 bases short, with 13 bases between. Per germline, CDR1 SGHRS and CDR2 YFSETQ. The CDR3 runs to 14 residues. In DNA, the CDR3 is TGCGCCAGCAGCCCAGAGAGGGTTGACACTGAAGCTTTCTTT. Its translation is CASSPERVDTEAFF.

The chain is built from TRBV10-3 and TRBJ1-1; 7 nucleotides align to TRBD1. This CDR3 region has 13 residues. The germline gives CDR1 ENHRY, CDR2 SYGVKD. J gave up 4 bases and V 4 bases, and 3 bases lay outside the gene matches. CDR3 nucleotides: TGTGCCATCAGTGCCCAGGGGGGCACTGAAGCTTTCTTT. Protein product: CAISAQGGTEAFF.

This clonotype was counted many times. At one of its ends the junction is not consistent with the germline gene, which may arise from a read error. The chain employs TRBV20-1 and TRBJ2-1, with 13 bases fitting TRBD2. This CDR3 is 13 amino acids long. The germline gives CDR1 DFQATT, CDR2 SNEGSKA (reference sequence). This CDR3 reads CSARDPTSGRCRF. The DNA of the CDR3 is TGCAGTGCTAGAGACCCGACTAGCGGGAGGTGCCGCTTC.